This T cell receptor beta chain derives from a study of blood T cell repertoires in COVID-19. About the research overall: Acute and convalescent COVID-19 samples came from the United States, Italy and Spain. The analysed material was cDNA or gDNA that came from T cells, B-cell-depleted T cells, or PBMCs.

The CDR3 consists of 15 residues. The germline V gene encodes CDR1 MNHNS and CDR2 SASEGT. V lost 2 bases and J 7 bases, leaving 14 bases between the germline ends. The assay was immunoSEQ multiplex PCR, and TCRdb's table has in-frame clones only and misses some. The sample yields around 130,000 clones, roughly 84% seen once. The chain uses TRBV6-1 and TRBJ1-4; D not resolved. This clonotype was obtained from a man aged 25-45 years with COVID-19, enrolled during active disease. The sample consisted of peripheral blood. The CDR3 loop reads CASSEMGGIGEKLFF. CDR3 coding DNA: TGTGCCAGCAGTGAAATGGGAGGGATAGGTGAAAAACTGTTTTTT.